The 8 T cell receptor beta chains below all came from one sample that was sequenced in a study of breast tumors, draining lymph nodes, adjacent tissues. Using its own MiXCR run on the multiplex PCR reads, TCRdb lists one record per CDR3 protein. This sample has approximately 13,000 distinct CDR3 sequences, with around 53% found just once. What was sequenced was tumor-adjacent breast tissue. These receptors were collected from a female donor with breast cancer. Some clones in this sample may be carry-over from other donors' samples.

A note on this clonotype: Relative to the germline gene, one junction end is altered; a read error may explain this. The rearrangement links TRBV5-1 to TRBJ1-3; TRBD1 matches 12 bases. The CDR3 covers 19 residues. Germline assignment: CDR1 SGHRS and CDR2 YFSETQ. CDR3 residues: CASSGTGGEKFESGNTIYF. In DNA, the CDR3 is TGTGCCAGCAGTGGGACAGGGGGCGAGAAGTTCGAGTCTGGAAACACCATATATTTT.

The chain uses TRBV20-1 and TRBJ2-7; D is undetermined. V was shortened by 2 bases and J by 6 bases, with 8 bases between the two germline ends. Germline V CDR1 and CDR2: DFQATT, SNEGSKA (reference sequence). This CDR3 region has 11 residues. The CDR3: CSARTTAEQYF. The CDR3 DNA follows: TGCAGTGCTAGAACGACGGCCGAGCAGTACTTC.

The V and J genes are TRBV6-1 and TRBJ2-1; TRBD1 agrees at 8 bases. This CDR3 region has 15 residues. V dropped 9 bases and J dropped 3; count of bases not matched to a gene: 10. Germline V gives CDR1 MNHNS, CDR2 SASEGT. CDR3 amino acids: CASEAGTGFYNEQFF. In nucleotides, the CDR3 is TGTGCCAGTGAGGCCGGGACAGGCTTCTACAATGAGCAGTTCTTC.

The V gene is TRBV20-1, the J gene TRBJ1-3; 7 bases are shared with TRBD1. The CDR3 totals 20 residues. V shed 4 bases and J 4 bases; nucleotides not matched to a gene: 25. The germline V gene encodes CDR1 DFQATT and CDR2 SNEGSKA (reference sequence). The CDR3 region has the DNA TGCAGTGCTACTTTTCCTCTCGGGACAGCGGGCGCTTCTTGGGGAAACACCATATATTTT. The encoded protein is CSATFPLGTAGASWGNTIYF.

The chain uses TRBV29-1 and TRBJ2-5; D not certain. From germline, CDR1 is SQVTM and CDR2 ANQGSEA. The length of the CDR3 is 10 residues. V dropped 1 base and J dropped 5 bases, with 2 bases sitting between them. In nucleotides, the CDR3 is TGCAGCGTTGAAGGGGAGACCCAGTACTTC. Translation: CSVEGETQYF.

V gene TRBV10-3 combines with J gene TRBJ2-3; 8 bases agree with TRBD2. CDR1 ENHRY and CDR2 SYGVKD come from the germline V gene. This CDR3 is built from 15 residues. The J segment lost 2 bases and the V segment lost 5 bases, leaving 6 bases of the junction unmatched. Here the CDR3 DNA reads TGTGCCATCAGTTGGAGCGGGAGTGCCACAGATACGCAGTATTTT. Its translation is CAISWSGSATDTQYF.

This clonotype was seen a few times. V gene TRBV20-1 combines with J gene TRBJ2-6; D is perhaps TRBD2 (5 bases). The CDR3 covers 14 residues. Germline V gene sequence: CDR1 DFQATT, CDR2 SNEGSKA (reference sequence). Trimming cost V 4 bases and J 0 bases, with 7 bases left between them. CDR3 sequence (DNA): TGCAGTGCTAAGACTAACTCTGGGGCCAACGTCCTGACTTTC. Translating it yields CSAKTNSGANVLTF.

The table lists this clonotype with a count of one. The J gene is TRBJ2-5, the V gene TRBV7-6; 16 nucleotides match TRBD2. Unmatched junction bases numbered 2, after V lost 1 base and J lost 6 bases. This CDR3 is built from 16 residues. Germline CDR1 SGHVS, CDR2 FNYEAQ. The CDR3 sequence is CASSLGGLAGGKTQYF. For the CDR3, the DNA is TGTGCCAGCAGCTTAGGGGGACTAGCGGGGGGGAAGACCCAGTACTTC. The full variable domain, rest sourced from reference TRBV7-6 and TRBJ2-5, is GAGVSQSPRYKVTKRGQDVALRCDPISGHVSLYWYRQALGQGPEFLTYFNYEAQQDKSGLPNDRFSAERPEGSISTLTIQRTEQRDSAMYRCASSLGGLAGGKTQYFGPGTRLLVL.